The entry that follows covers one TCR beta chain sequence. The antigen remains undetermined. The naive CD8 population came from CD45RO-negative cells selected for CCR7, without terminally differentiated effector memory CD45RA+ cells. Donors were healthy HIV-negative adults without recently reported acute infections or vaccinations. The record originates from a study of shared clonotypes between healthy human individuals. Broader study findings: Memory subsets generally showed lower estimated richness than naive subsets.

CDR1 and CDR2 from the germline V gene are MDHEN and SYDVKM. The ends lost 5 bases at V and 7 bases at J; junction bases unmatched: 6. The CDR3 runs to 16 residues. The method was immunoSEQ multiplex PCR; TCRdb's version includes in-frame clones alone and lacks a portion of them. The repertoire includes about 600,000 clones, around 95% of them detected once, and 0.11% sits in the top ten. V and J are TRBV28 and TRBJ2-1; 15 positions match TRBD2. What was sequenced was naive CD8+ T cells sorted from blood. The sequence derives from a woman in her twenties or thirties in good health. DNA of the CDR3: TGTGCCAGCAGTCTCGGACTAGCGGGAGGGCTAAATGAGCAGTTCTTC. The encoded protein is CASSLGLAGGLNEQFF.